The rows below give T cell receptor beta chains drawn from one sample of a study of quantifying T cell responses using KT2 cells. TCRdb ran MiXCR on the UMI-ligation and nested PCR reads and lists one entry per CDR3 protein. The sample consists of tens of thousands of distinct CDR3 sequences, approximately 10% of them appearing once. What was sequenced was PBMCs spiked with cells of the T cell clone KT2. These receptors were taken from a human donor. Each CDR3 is given without its conserved first and last residue.

V gene,J gene,CDR3 protein
TRBV2,TRBJ1-2,ASIPQLNYGYT
TRBV29-1,TRBJ2-3,SPRLAGGPDTQY
TRBV6-2/TRBV6-3,TRBJ2-3,ASSYRGYTDTQY
TRBV20-1,TRBJ2-7,SARDGPSYEQY
TRBV3-1,TRBJ2-5,ASSQDQTGLKETQY
TRBV4-2,TRBJ2-5,ASSQETAGVETQY
TRBV18,TRBJ1-1,ASSPGQGNTEAF
TRBV10-3,TRBJ2-7,AISAVAGADEQY
TRBV5-1,TRBJ2-1,ASSLDSGRTNEQF
TRBV9,TRBJ2-3,ASSVNQGRTDTQY
TRBV5-1,TRBJ1-6,ASSLEGEYSPLH
TRBV7-9,TRBJ2-5,ASSFDPSARRTQY
TRBV18,TRBJ1-4,ASSPPGAGDEKLF
TRBV2,TRBJ1-5,ASSPDRGSNQPQH
TRBV5-6,TRBJ1-2,ASSLATDRARYT
TRBV11-2,TRBJ2-3,ASSHRGFADTQY